This T cell receptor beta chain was documented in a study of identical twins. The CDR3 consists of 16 residues. The germline gives CDR1 MNHEY, CDR2 SMNVEV (reference sequence). V lost 4 bases, J lost 4 bases, and 19 bases lay in between. Points on this clonotype: The target antigen is unknown.

Unique molecular identifiers were present on the cDNA, which also gained a universal primer site by template switching. MiXCR, applied by TCRdb to the 5' RACE reads, yields one record per CDR3 protein. The data show 400,000 to 500,000 distinct CDR3 sequences, with roughly 18% seen just once and 10% to 15% held by the top ten. Findings and caveats of the study: In drawing conclusions, the study used cross-sectional statistical analysis and did not follow the same donors. Memory repertoires showed no such pattern, whereas abundant cord blood beta clonotypes carried fewer insertions.

All donors were healthy Caucasians. This chain connects TRBV27 to TRBJ2-5; tentative D call: TRBD2 (6 bases). This clonotype was obtained from a man in his fifties in good health. The sample consisted of naive T cells sorted from blood. The CDR3 coding sequence is TGTGCCAGCAGTTCGGGCCGTTTCAAACTAGCAGAGACCCAGTACTTC. It specifies CASSSGRFKLAETQYF.